This T cell receptor (beta chain) was recovered during a study of cytomegalovirus exposure and HLA in healthy donors. Findings of the study overall: TCR beta chain V- and J-gene trimming was linked, in a later analysis, to a missense variant in DCLRE1C.

Remarks on this clone: Its antigen is not identified.

Per germline, CDR1 ENHRY and CDR2 SYGVKD. V shed 11 bases, J shed 0 bases, and the junction held 8 bases outside the gene matches. This CDR3 contains 14 residues. It was with 60 Vbeta and 13 Jbeta primers that the PCR ran. Measured with immunoSEQ multiplex PCR; TCRdb has only the in-frame clones, and not every one. The sample carries 80,000 to 100,000 clones, over 60% recorded once. This chain connects TRBV10-3 to TRBJ1-2, with 8 positions matching TRBD1. This receptor was identified in a male donor in good health and CMV-seropositive. Sample: PBMCs. In nucleotides, the CDR3 is TGTGCCTCCGCTGCGGACAGGGCTAACTATGGCTACACCTTC. Its translation is CASAADRANYGYTF.